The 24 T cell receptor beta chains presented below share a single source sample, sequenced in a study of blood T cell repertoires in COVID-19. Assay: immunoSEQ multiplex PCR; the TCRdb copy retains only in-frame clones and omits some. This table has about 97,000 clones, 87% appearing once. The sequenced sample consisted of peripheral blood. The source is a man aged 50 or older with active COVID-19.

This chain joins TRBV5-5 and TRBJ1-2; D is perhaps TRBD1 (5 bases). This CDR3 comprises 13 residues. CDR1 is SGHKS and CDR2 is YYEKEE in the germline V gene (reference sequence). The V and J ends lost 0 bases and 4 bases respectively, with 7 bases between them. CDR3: CASSLVTGYGYTF. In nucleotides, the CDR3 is TGTGCCAGCAGCTTGGTCACAGGCTATGGCTACACCTTC.

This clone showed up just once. CDR3 sequence reads: CASSLNQGGGEKLFF. The CDR3 DNA sequence: TGTGCCAGCAGCCTCAATCAGGGTGGAGGGGAAAAACTGTTTTTT. The chain couples TRBV5-4 to TRBJ1-4, with D perhaps TRBD1 (5 bases). The germline gives CDR1 SGHNT, CDR2 YYREEE (reference sequence). Trimming took off 4 bases at V and 8 bases at J, with 18 bases between the two ends. CDR3 length: 15 amino acids.

CDR3 in amino acids: CASSRGQGRGSPLHF. The CDR3 DNA reads TGTGCCAGCAGTCGGGGACAGGGCCGAGGGTCACCCCTCCACTTT. The J gene is TRBJ1-6, the V gene TRBV6-2 or TRBV6-3; 9 bases match TRBD1. Germline V gene lookup returns CDR1 MNHEY and CDR2 SVGEGT. The CDR3 consists of 15 residues. J gave up 10 bases and V 5 bases, and 9 bases lay outside the gene matches.

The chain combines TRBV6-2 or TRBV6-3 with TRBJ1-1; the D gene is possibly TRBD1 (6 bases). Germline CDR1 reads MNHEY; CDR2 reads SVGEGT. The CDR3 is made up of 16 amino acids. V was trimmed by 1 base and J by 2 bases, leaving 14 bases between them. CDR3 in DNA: TGTGCCAGCAGTTACTATCCGGGACAACTCAACACTGAAGCTTTCTTT. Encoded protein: CASSYYPGQLNTEAFF.

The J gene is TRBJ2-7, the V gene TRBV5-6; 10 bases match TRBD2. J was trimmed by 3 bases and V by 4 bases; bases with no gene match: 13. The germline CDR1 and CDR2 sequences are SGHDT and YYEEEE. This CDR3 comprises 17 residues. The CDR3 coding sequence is TGTGCCAGCAGCGGATTAGCGGGGGGCTCCCTGGGCTACGAGCAGTACTTC. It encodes CASSGLAGGSLGYEQYF.

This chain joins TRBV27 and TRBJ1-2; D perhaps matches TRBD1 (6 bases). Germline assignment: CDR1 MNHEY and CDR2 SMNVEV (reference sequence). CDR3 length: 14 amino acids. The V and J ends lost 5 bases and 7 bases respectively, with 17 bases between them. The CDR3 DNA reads TGTGCCAGCAGTCTCCATCAGGGGATCTTTGGCTACACCTTC. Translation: CASSLHQGIFGYTF.

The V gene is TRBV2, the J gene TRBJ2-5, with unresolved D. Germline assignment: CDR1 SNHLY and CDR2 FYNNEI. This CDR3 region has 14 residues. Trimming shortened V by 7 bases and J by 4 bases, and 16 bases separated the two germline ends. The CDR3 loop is CASTRRSGLETQYF. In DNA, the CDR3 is TGTGCCAGCACCCGTCGGTCAGGCCTAGAGACCCAGTACTTC.

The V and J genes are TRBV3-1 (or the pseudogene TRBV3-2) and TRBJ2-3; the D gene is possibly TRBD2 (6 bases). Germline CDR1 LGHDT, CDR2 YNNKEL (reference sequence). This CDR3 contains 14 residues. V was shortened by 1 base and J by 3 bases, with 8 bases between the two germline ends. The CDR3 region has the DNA TGTGCCAGCAGCCAAGGGAGCGGGACAGATACGCAGTATTTT. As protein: CASSQGSGTDTQYF.

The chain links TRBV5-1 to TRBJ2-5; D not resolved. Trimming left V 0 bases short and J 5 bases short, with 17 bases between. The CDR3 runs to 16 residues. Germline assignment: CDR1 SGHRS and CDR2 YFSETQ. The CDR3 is CASSLAKTGRRETQYF. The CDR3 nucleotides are TGCGCCAGCAGCTTGGCCAAGACTGGCCGTCGGGAGACCCAGTACTTC.

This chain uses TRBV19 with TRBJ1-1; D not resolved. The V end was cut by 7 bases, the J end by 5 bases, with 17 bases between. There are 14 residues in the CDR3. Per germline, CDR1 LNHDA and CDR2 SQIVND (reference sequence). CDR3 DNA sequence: TGTGCCAGTACCTTAGTTGGCCGCGGGACTGAAGCTTTCTTT. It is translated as CASTLVGRGTEAFF.

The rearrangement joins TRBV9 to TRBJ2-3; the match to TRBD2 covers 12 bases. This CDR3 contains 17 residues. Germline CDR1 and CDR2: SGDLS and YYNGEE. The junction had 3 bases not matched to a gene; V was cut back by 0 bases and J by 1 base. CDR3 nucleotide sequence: TGTGCCAGCAGCGTAGCCCGGACTAGCGGGGGCACAGATACGCAGTATTTT. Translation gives CASSVARTSGGTDTQYF. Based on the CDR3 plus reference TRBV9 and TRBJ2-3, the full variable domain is DSGVTQTPKHLITATGQRVTLRCSPRSGDLSVYWYQQSLDQGLQFLIQYYNGEERAKGNILERFSAQQFPDLHSELNLSSLELGDSALYFCASSVARTSGGTDTQYFGPGTRLTVL.

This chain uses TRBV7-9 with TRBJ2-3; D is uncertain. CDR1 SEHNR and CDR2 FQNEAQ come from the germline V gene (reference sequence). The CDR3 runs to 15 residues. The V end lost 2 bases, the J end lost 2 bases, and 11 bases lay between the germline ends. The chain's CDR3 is CASSLRQDITDTQYF. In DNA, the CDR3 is TGTGCCAGCAGCTTACGCCAGGATATCACAGATACGCAGTATTTT.

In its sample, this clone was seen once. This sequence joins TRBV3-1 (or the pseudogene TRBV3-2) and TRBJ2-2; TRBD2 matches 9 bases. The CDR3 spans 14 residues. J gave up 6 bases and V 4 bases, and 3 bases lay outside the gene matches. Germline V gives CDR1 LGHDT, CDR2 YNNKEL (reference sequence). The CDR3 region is CASSLAGVAGELFF. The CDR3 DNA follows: TGTGCCAGCAGCCTAGCGGGGGTGGCCGGGGAGCTGTTTTTT.

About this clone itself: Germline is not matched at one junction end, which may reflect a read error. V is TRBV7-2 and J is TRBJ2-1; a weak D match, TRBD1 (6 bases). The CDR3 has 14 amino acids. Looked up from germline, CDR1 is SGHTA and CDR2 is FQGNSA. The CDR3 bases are TGTGCCAACAGCCCTCCAGGGGTAGGGCGTGAGCAGTTCTTC. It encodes CANSPPGVGREQFF.

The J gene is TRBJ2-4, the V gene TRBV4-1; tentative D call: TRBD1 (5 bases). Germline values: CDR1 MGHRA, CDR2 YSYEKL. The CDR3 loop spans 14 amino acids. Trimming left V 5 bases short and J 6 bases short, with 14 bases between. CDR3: CASSKDNSINIQYF. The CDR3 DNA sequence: TGCGCCAGCAGCAAGGACAATTCAATAAACATTCAGTACTTC.

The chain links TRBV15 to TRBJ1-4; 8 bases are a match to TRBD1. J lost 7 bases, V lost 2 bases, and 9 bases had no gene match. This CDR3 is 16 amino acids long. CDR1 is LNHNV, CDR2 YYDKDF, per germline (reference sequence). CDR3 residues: CATSRKPGTGLEKLFF. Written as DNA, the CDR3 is TGTGCCACCAGCAGAAAACCCGGGACAGGACTTGAAAAACTGTTTTTT.

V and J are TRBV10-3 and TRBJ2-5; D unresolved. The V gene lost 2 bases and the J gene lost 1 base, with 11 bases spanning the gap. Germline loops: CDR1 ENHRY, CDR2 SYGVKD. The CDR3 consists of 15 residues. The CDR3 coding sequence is TGTGCCATCAGTGAGCCCCTCTATGGCCAAGAGACCCAGTACTTC. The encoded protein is CAISEPLYGQETQYF.

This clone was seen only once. This chain's CDR3 is CASSLTGWGQGYEQYF. The CDR3 DNA reads as TGTGCCAGCAGCTTGACAGGTTGGGGACAGGGGTACGAGCAGTACTTC. This chain uses TRBV5-4 with TRBJ2-7, with TRBD1 matching over 10 bases. Per the germline V gene, CDR1 is SGHNT and CDR2 is YYREEE (reference sequence). The CDR3 covers 16 residues. Trimming removed 1 base from V and 4 bases from J; junction bases left unmatched: 8.

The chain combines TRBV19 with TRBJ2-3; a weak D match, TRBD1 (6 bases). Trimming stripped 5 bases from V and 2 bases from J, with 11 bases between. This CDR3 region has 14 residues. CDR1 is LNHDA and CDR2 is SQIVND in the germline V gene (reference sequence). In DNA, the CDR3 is TGTGCCAGTAGTGGGCAGGGGTTCACAGATACGCAGTATTTT. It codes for CASSGQGFTDTQYF.

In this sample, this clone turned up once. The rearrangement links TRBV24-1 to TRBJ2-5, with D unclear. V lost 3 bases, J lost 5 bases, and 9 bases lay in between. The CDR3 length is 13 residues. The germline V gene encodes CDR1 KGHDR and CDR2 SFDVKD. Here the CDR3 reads CATSDPLAETQYF. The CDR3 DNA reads TGTGCCACCAGTGATCCCCTCGCGGAGACCCAGTACTTC.

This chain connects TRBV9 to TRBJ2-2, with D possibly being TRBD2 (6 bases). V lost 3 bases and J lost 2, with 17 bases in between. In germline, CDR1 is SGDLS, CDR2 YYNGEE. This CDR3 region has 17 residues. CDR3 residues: CASSGYASRGNTGELFF. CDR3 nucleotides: TGTGCCAGCAGCGGGTACGCGTCGCGGGGTAACACCGGGGAGCTGTTTTTT.

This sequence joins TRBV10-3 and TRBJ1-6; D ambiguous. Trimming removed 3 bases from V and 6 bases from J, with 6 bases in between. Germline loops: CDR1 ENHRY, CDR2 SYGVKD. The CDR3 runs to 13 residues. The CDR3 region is CAISEQTNSPLHF. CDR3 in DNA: TGTGCCATCAGTGAACAGACTAATTCACCCCTCCACTTT.

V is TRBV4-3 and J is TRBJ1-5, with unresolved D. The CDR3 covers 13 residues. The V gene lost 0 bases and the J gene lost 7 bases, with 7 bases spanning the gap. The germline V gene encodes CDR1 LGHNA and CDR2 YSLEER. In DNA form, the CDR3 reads TGCGCCAGCAGCCAAGATCTTGAGCAGCCCCAGCATTTT. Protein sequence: CASSQDLEQPQHF.

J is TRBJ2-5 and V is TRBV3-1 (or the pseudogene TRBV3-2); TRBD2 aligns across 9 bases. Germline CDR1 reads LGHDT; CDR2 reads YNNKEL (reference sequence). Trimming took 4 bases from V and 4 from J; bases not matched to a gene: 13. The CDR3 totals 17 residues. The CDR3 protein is CASSLFASGLAGETQYF. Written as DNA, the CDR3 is TGTGCCAGCAGCCTCTTCGCCTCGGGACTAGCAGGAGAGACCCAGTACTTC.